The rows below give T cell receptor beta chains drawn from one sample of a study of blood T cell repertoires in COVID-19. Sequencing used immunoSEQ multiplex PCR; TCRdb keeps in-frame clones, though not all of them. The sample comprises under 250,000 clones, roughly four fifths of which are singletons, and roughly 3.2% rests with the top ten. Sequenced input: peripheral blood. These TCRs come from a woman between 18 and 29 years old with acute or convalescent COVID-19. Both conserved end residues are part of each CDR3. The D gene is left open where the match is weak. A clone size is listed for some rows: how often the clone was seen (once, few, many), or a class if it is expanded.

clone_size,d_call,j_call,v_call,cdr3_nt,cdr3_aa
-,TRBD2,TRBJ2-2,TRBV3-1/TRBV3-2,TGTGCCAGCAGTAGCGGGACTAGCGGGCCCGCGAACACCGGGGAGCTGTTTTTT,CASSSGTSGPANTGELFF
-,-,TRBJ1-1,TRBV5-4,TGTGCCAGCAGCTGGGACTTTGGAGAAGCTTTCTTT,CASSWDFGEAFF
-,-,TRBJ2-3,TRBV3-1/TRBV3-2,TGTGCCAGCAGCCAAGTTTCGTCCCCCACAGATACGCAGTATTTT,CASSQVSSPTDTQYF
-,-,TRBJ1-3,TRBV14,TGTGCCAGCAGCCAAGAACAGGCGTTCCGCTCTGGAAACACCATATATTTT,CASSQEQAFRSGNTIYF
-,TRBD1,TRBJ1-1,TRBV18,TGTGCCAGCTCACCGAGACAGGGGAACACTGAAGCTTTCTTT,CASSPRQGNTEAFF
many,TRBD1,TRBJ2-7,TRBV6-1,TGTGCCAGCAGTGACGGGACAGGGGGCTTCTACGAGCAGTACTTC,CASSDGTGGFYEQYF
-,TRBD1,TRBJ1-4,TRBV18,TGTGCCAGCTCACCACTCTTCGGGCAGGGGGATGAAAAACTGTTTTTT,CASSPLFGQGDEKLFF
few,-,TRBJ1-2,TRBV7-2,TGTGCCAGCAGCTTAGGTGGGCAGGGGACGAGCTACACCTTC,CASSLGGQGTSYTF
-,TRBD1,TRBJ1-4,TRBV6-5,TGTGCCAGCAGCCGGGACAGGAGGGGTGAAAAACTGTTTTTT,CASSRDRRGEKLFF
few,-,TRBJ1-2,TRBV19,TGTGCCAGTAGTATGTTAAAGGGTAACGGACCGGGAGGAGGCTACACCTTC,CASSMLKGNGPGGGYTF
-,TRBD2,TRBJ2-7,TRBV11-2,TGTGCCAGCAGCAGGACTAGCGGGAGCTACGAGCAGTACTTC,CASSRTSGSYEQYF
-,-,TRBJ2-7,TRBV6-6,TGTGCCAGCAGTTACGGTCAGTACTACGAGCAGTACTTC,CASSYGQYYEQYF
-,TRBD2,TRBJ2-7,TRBV7-9,TGTGCTAGCAGCCAGGGACTAGCTGAGAGAGAGCAGTACTTC,CASSQGLAEREQYF
-,TRBD1,TRBJ1-6,TRBV18,TGTGCCAGCTCACTTACCGGGACAGGGGCCCTCTCACCCCTCCACTTT,CASSLTGTGALSPLHF
-,TRBD1,TRBJ2-5,TRBV7-9,TGTGCCAGCAGCTTTATTGGACAGGGCCGAGAGACCCAGTACTTC,CASSFIGQGRETQYF
-,TRBD1,TRBJ1-2,TRBV2,TGTGCCAGCAGTGAGGTCCCGGGACAGGGAACAACTAACTATGGCTACACCTTC,CASSEVPGQGTTNYGYTF
once,TRBD1,TRBJ2-7,TRBV5-6,TGTGCCAGCAGCATCGGACAGGCGCTGCAGTACTTC,CASSIGQALQYF
-,TRBD2,TRBJ2-1,TRBV10-3,TGTGCCATCAATGGAGCGGGAGTTCCCTACAATGAGCAGTTCTTC,CAINGAGVPYNEQFF
-,TRBD1,TRBJ2-1,TRBV6-5,TGTGCCGCAAGTACAGGGGGCAGGTACAATGAGCAGTTCTTC,CAASTGGRYNEQFF
-,-,TRBJ2-1,TRBV19,TGTGCCAGTAGTATAGGGCCTAGCGTCAATGAGCAGTTCTTC,CASSIGPSVNEQFF
-,TRBD1,TRBJ1-6,TRBV30,TGTGCCTGGAGTCCAGGGGGTAATTCACCCCTCCACTTT,CAWSPGGNSPLHF
-,-,TRBJ2-5,TRBV9,TGTGCCAGCAGCCCCCGAGGTACTGAACAAGAGACCCAGTACTTC,CASSPRGTEQETQYF
-,TRBD2,TRBJ2-1,TRBV27,TGTGCCAGCAGTTTACAACTAGCGGCTTACAATGAGCAGTTCTTC,CASSLQLAAYNEQFF
-,-,TRBJ1-2,TRBV29-1,TGCAGCGTTGAGGGGGCCCAGGGGAGCAGGGGCTACACCTTC,CSVEGAQGSRGYTF
-,TRBD2,TRBJ2-6,TRBV27,TGTGCCAGCAGTCCCGGGGCGGGAGTAGGCTCCGGGGCCAACGTCCTGACTTTC,CASSPGAGVGSGANVLTF
-,-,TRBJ2-3,TRBV5-1,TGCGCCAGCAGCTTGGCGGGGAGGGCGTCCCAGGGGGATACGCAGTATTTT,CASSLAGRASQGDTQYF
-,TRBD1,TRBJ2-3,TRBV2,TGTGCCAGCAGTCCAGGGGGAGGCACAGATACGCAGTATTTT,CASSPGGGTDTQYF
-,-,TRBJ2-5,TRBV28,TGTGCCACCGGCCTAAGACCCGGGACTTCCAACTTC,CATGLRPGTSNF
once,-,TRBJ2-7,TRBV18,TGTGCCAGCTCACCACCATCTGTCGCTAGAAACGAGCAGTACTTC,CASSPPSVARNEQYF
-,TRBD2,TRBJ2-7,TRBV29-1,TGCAGCGTCGGGACTAGCGACGAGCAGTACTTC,CSVGTSDEQYF
-,-,TRBJ2-3,TRBV7-2,TGTGCCAGCAGCTTATTTCCGGCGGGACCGCCCGGCACAGATACGCAGTATTTT,CASSLFPAGPPGTDTQYF
-,TRBD2,TRBJ2-1,TRBV20-1,TGCAGTGCTAGTGGGACTAGCGGGAGGGCATCCTACAATGAGCAGTTCTTC,CSASGTSGRASYNEQFF
-,-,TRBJ1-3,TRBV28,TGTGCCAGCAGTTCCATGCAGTCTGGAAACACCATATATTTT,CASSSMQSGNTIYF
-,TRBD1,TRBJ2-1,TRBV6-2/TRBV6-3,TGTGCCAGCAGCTGGACAGGGGGTCCCTACAATGAGCAGTTCTTC,CASSWTGGPYNEQFF
-,TRBD1,TRBJ1-2,TRBV30,TGTGCCTACGGACAGGGCTATGGCTACACCTTC,CAYGQGYGYTF
-,-,TRBJ2-7,TRBV7-9,TGTGCCAGCAGCTTAGGAGCCGGGGGACCCATCCTCTACGAGCAGTACTTC,CASSLGAGGPILYEQYF
-,-,TRBJ1-3,TRBV6-6,TGTGCCAGCAGCCATATCATAGACTCTGGAAACACCATATATTTT,CASSHIIDSGNTIYF
-,-,TRBJ1-5,TRBV28,TGTGCCAGCAGTCCACGAATCTACAATCAGCCCCAGCATTTT,CASSPRIYNQPQHF
-,-,TRBJ1-5,TRBV12-3/TRBV12-4,TGTGCCAGCAGTTTTGAGGGCAATCAGCCCCAGCATTTT,CASSFEGNQPQHF
-,TRBD2,TRBJ2-5,TRBV19,TGTGCCAGTATGGGGACTAGCGGGAGGATGAGGGAGACCCAGTACTTC,CASMGTSGRMRETQYF
-,TRBD1,TRBJ2-7,TRBV6-5,TGTGCCAGCAGCGACCCGGGGACAGGGGTCTACGAGCAGTACTTC,CASSDPGTGVYEQYF
once,TRBD2,TRBJ2-1,TRBV19,TGTGCCAGTAAAACAACTAGCGGCAACTACAATGAGCAGTTCTTC,CASKTTSGNYNEQFF
-,-,TRBJ2-3,TRBV10-3,TGTGCCATCCGAAATACAGGGAAAAGAACAGATACGCAGTATTTT,CAIRNTGKRTDTQYF
-,-,TRBJ2-7,TRBV9,TGTGCCAGCAGCGCGAGCGGAGAACCCTTTTACGAGCAGTACTTC,CASSASGEPFYEQYF
few,-,TRBJ2-7,TRBV10-1,TGCGCCAGCAGTGATTCGGGAGTAGTGGGCGAGCAGTACTTC,CASSDSGVVGEQYF
-,TRBD1,TRBJ2-5,TRBV18,TGTGCCAGCTCACCGCCGACAGGGGGCTTAGAGACCCAGTACTTC,CASSPPTGGLETQYF
few,TRBD1,TRBJ2-2,TRBV7-3,TGTGCCAGCAGCATAAGACAGGGCACCGGGGAGCTGTTTTTT,CASSIRQGTGELFF
-,-,TRBJ2-1,TRBV30,TGTGCCTGGAGGCAGGACATCAATGAGCAGTTCTTC,CAWRQDINEQFF
-,TRBD1,TRBJ2-2,TRBV4-3,TGCGCCAGCAGCCAGAGGCAGGGGGCCAGCGGGGAGCTGTTTTTT,CASSQRQGASGELFF
few,-,TRBJ2-1,TRBV2,TGTGCCAGCAGTGATCTGAGGCTCCAGTTCTTC,CASSDLRLQFF
-,-,TRBJ2-3,TRBV9,TGTGCCAGCAGCGTAGGTCAGGGTTCAGTCTTAACGCAGTATTTT,CASSVGQGSVLTQYF
-,-,TRBJ1-2,TRBV28,TGTGCCAGCAGCTGGGTCGGGGATATAGTTGGCTACACCTTC,CASSWVGDIVGYTF
-,-,TRBJ1-3,TRBV9,TGTGCCAGCACCTTCGGGAGCGGTGGAAACACCATATATTTT,CASTFGSGGNTIYF
-,TRBD1,TRBJ1-5,TRBV5-6,TGTGCCAGCAGCAGGGGGCAGGGGCCATTCAGCAATCAGCCCCAGCATTTT,CASSRGQGPFSNQPQHF
once,-,TRBJ1-2,TRBV7-6,TGTGCCAGCAGCTTAGAGGGGTATGGCTACACCTTC,CASSLEGYGYTF
-,TRBD1,TRBJ1-1,TRBV10-1,TGCGCCAGCAGTGAGGGACAGGGGAGGACTGAAGCTTTCTTT,CASSEGQGRTEAFF
-,TRBD2,TRBJ2-1,TRBV7-2,TGTGCCAGCAGCTTAGGTAGCGGGAGCTACAATGAGCAGTTCTTC,CASSLGSGSYNEQFF